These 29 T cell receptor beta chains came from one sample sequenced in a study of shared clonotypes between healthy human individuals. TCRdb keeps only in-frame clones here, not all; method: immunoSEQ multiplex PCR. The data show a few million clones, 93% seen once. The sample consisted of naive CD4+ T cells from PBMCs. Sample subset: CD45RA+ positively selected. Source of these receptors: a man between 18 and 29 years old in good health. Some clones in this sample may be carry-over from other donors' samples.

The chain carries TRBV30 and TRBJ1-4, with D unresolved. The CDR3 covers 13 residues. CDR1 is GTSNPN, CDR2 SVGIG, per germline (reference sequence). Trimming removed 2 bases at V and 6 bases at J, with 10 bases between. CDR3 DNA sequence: TGTGCCTGGAGTCCATGGGTGGATGAAAAACTGTTTTTT. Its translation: CAWSPWVDEKLFF.

The CDR3 sequence is CASSFFGSDYGYTF. CDR3 bases: TGTGCCAGCAGCTTTTTCGGGTCTGACTATGGCTACACCTTC. This chain uses TRBV11-2 with TRBJ1-2, with unresolved D. Germline lookup yields CDR1 SGHAT and CDR2 FQNNGV. The CDR3 spans 14 residues. V was shortened by 3 bases and J by 3 bases, with 11 bases between the two germline ends.

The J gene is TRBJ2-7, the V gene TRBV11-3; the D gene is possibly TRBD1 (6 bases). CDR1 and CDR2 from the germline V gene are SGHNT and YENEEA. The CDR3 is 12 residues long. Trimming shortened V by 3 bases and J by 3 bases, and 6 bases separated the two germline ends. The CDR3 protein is CASSLTGYEQYF. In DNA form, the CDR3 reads TGTGCCAGCAGCTTGACAGGCTACGAGCAGTACTTC.

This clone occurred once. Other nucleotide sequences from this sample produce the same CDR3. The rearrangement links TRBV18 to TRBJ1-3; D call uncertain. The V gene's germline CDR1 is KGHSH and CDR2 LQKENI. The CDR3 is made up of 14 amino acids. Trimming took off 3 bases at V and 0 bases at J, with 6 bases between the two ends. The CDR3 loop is CASSPKDSGNTIYF. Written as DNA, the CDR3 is TGTGCCAGCTCACCCAAGGACTCTGGAAACACCATATATTTT.

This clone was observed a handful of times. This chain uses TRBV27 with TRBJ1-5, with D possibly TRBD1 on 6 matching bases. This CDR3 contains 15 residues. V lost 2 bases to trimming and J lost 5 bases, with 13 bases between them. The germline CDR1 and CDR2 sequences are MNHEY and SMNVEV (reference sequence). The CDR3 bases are TGTGCCAGCAGTTTACTGGGGGCGTACGATCAGCCCCAGCATTTT. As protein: CASSLLGAYDQPQHF.

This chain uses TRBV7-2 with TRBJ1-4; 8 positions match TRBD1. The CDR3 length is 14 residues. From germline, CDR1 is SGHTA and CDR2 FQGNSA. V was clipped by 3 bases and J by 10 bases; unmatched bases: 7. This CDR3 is CASSFDRGRGKLFF. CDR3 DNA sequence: TGTGCCAGCAGCTTCGACAGGGGCCGGGGAAAACTGTTTTTT.

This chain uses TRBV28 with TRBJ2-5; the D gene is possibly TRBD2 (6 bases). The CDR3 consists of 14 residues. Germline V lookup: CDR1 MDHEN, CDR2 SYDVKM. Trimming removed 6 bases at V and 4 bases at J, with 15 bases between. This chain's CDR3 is CASSPSPGRETQYF. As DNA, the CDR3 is TGTGCCAGCAGCCCTTCGCCCGGGAGAGAGACCCAGTACTTC.

Here the CDR3 DNA reads TGTGCCAGCAGGCCGAGGGACAATCAGCCCCAGCATTTT. It encodes CASRPRDNQPQHF. The chain is built from TRBV28 and TRBJ1-5; D unresolved. From germline, CDR1 is MDHEN and CDR2 SYDVKM. With 6 bases removed from V and 3 bases from J, the gap between germline ends came to 9 bases. This CDR3 has 13 amino acids.

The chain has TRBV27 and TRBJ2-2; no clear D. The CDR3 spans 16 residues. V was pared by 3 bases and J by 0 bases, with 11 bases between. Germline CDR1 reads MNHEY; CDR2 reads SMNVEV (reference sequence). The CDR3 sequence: CASSFNLFANTGELFF. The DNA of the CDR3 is TGTGCCAGCAGTTTTAATCTTTTCGCGAACACCGGGGAGCTGTTTTTT.

DNA for the CDR3: TGCGCCAGCAATACAGCAGGGGCTGGAAACACCATATATTTT. Amino acids: CASNTAGAGNTIYF. V is TRBV10-1 and J is TRBJ1-3; tentative D call: TRBD1 (6 bases). The CDR3 covers 14 residues. CDR1 is WNHNN and CDR2 is SYGVQD in the germline V gene (reference sequence). V was pared by 7 bases and J by 2 bases, with 12 bases between.

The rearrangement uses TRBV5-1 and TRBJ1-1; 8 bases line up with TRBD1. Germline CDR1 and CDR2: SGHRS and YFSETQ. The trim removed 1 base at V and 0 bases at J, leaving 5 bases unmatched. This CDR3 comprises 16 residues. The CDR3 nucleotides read TGCGCCAGCAGCTTGACAGGGGGAAGTATGAACACTGAAGCTTTCTTT. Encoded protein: CASSLTGGSMNTEAFF.

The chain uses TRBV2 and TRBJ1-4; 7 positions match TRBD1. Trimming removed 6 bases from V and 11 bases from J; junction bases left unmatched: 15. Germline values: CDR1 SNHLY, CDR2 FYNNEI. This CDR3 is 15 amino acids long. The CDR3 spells CASSKAGTEGRKLFF. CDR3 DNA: TGTGCCAGCAGCAAAGCGGGGACAGAAGGGAGGAAACTGTTTTTT.

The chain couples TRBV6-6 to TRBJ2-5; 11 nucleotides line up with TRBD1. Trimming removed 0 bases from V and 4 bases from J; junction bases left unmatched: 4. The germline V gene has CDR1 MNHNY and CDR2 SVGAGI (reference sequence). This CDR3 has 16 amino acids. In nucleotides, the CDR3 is TGTGCCAGCAGTTACTCGGGACAGGGGGTTGTAGAGACCCAGTACTTC. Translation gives CASSYSGQGVVETQYF.

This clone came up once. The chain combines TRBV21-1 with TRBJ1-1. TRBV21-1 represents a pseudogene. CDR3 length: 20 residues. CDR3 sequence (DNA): TGTGCCAGCAGCAAATCCGAACTACTTACAAAGGTGGTCCTTTACGATGAAGCTTTCTTT. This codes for CASSKSELLTKVVLYDEAFF.

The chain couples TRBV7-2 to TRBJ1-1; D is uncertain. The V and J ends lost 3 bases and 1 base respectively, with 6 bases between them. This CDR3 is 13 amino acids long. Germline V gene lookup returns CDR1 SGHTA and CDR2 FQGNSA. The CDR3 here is CASSFDGNTEAFF. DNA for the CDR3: TGTGCCAGCAGCTTTGATGGGAACACTGAAGCTTTCTTT. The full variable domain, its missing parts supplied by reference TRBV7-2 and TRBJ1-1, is GAGVSQSPSNKVTEKGKDVELRCDPISGHTALYWYRQSLGQGLEFLIYFQGNSAPDKSGLPSDRFSAERTGGSVSTLTIQRTQQEDSAVYLCASSFDGNTEAFFGQGTRLTVV.

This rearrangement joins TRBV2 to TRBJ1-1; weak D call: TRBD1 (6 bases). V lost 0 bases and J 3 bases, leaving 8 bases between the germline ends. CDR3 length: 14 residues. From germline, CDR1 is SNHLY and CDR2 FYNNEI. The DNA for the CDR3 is TGTGCCAGCAGTGAAGCCCACAGGGACACTGAAGCTTTCTTT. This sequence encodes CASSEAHRDTEAFF.

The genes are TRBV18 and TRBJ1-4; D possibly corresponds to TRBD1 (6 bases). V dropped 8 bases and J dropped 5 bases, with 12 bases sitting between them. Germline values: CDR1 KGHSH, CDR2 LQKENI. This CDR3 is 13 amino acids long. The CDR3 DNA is TGTGCCAGCAGGGGGGGCCGAAATGAAAAACTGTTTTTT. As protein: CASRGGRNEKLFF.

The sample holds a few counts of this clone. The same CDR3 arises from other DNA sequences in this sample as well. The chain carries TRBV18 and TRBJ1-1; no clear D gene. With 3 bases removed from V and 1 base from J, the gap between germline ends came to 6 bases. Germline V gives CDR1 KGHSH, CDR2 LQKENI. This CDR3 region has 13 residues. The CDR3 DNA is TGTGCCAGCTCACCTACACAGAACACTGAAGCTTTCTTT. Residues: CASSPTQNTEAFF.

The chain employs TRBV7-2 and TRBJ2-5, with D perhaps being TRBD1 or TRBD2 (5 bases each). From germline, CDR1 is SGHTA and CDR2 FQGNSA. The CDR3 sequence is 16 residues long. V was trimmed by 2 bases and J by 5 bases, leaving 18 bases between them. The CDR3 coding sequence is TGTGCCAGCAGCTTAATCGGGACCGCCTTTGGGGAGACCCAGTACTTC. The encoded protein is CASSLIGTAFGETQYF.

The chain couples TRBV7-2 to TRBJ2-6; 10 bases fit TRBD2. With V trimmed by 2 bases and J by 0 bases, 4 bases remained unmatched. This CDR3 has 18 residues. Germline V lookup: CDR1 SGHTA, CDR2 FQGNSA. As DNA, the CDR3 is TGTGCCAGCAGCTTAATACTAGCGGGGAGCTCTGGGGCCAACGTCCTGACTTTC. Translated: CASSLILAGSSGANVLTF.

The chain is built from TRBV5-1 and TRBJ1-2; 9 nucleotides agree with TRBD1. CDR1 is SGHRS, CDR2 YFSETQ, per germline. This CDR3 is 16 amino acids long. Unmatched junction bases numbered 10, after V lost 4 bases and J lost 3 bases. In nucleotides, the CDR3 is TGCGCCAGCAGCCCCGAGGGGGACAGGGTCGACTATGGCTACACCTTC. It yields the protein CASSPEGDRVDYGYTF.

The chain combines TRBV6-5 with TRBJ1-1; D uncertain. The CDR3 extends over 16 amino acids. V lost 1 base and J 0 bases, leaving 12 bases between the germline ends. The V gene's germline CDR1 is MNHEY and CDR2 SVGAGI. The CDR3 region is CASSYYSGPMNTEAFF. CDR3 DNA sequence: TGTGCCAGCAGTTACTATTCCGGGCCGATGAACACTGAAGCTTTCTTT.

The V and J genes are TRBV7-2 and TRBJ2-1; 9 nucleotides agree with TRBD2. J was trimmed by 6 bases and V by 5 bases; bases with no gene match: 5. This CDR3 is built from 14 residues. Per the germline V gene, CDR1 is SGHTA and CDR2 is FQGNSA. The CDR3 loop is CASSAGLARNEQFF. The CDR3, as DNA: TGTGCCAGCAGCGCGGGACTAGCCCGCAATGAGCAGTTCTTC.

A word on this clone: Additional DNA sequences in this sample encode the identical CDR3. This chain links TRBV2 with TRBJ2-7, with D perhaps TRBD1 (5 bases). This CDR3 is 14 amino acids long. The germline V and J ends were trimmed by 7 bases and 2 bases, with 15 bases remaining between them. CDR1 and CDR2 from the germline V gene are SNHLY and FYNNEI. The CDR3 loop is CASTGQGGPYEQYF. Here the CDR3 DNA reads TGTGCCAGCACCGGCCAGGGTGGCCCCTACGAGCAGTACTTC. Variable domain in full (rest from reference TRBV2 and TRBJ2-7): EPEVTQTPSHQVTQMGQEVILRCVPISNHLYFYWYRQILGQKVEFLVSFYNNEISEKSEIFDDQFSVERPDGSNFTLKIRSTKLEDSAMYFCASTGQGGPYEQYFGPGTRLTVT.

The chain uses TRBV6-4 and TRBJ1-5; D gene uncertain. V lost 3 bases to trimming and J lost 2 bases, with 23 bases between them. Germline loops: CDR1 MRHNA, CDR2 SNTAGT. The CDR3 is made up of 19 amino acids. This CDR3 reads CASSEPEYSCGAGNQPQHF. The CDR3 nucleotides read TGTGCCAGCAGTGAGCCCGAATATTCGTGTGGAGCGGGCAATCAGCCCCAGCATTTT.

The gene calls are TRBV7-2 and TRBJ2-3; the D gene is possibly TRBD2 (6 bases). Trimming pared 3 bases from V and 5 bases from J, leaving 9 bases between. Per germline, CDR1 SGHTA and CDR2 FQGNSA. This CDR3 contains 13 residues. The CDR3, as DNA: TGTGCCAGCAGCTTCAAAGCGGGAGATACGCAGTATTTT. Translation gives CASSFKAGDTQYF.

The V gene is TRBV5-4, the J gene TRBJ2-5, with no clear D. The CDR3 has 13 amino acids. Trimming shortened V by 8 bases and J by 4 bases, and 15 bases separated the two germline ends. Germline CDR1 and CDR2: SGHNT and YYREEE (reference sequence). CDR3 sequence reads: CASSQTKTETQYF. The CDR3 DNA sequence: TGTGCCAGTTCCCAGACGAAAACAGAGACCCAGTACTTC. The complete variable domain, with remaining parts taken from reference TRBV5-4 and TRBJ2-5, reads ETGVTQSPTHLIKTRGQQVTLRCSSQSGHNTVSWYQQALGQGPQFIFQYYREEENGRGNFPPRFSGLQFPNYSSELNVNALELDDSALYLCASSQTKTETQYFGPGTRLLVL.

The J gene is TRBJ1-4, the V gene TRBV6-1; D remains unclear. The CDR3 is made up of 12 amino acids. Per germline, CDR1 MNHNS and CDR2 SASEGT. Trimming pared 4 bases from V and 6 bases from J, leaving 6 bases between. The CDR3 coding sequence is TGTGCCAGCAGTGTTGATTATGAAAAACTGTTTTTT. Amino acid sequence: CASSVDYEKLFF.

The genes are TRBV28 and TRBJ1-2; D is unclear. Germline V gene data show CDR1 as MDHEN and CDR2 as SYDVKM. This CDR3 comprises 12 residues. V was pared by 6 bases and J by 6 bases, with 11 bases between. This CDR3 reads CASRVGINGYTF. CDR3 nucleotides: TGTGCCAGCAGAGTCGGAATCAATGGCTACACCTTC.